This paragraph reports one TCR beta chain. The record originates from a study of blood T cell repertoires in COVID-19. Either two negative PCRs, clearance, or symptom resolution qualified Cohort 3 donors as recovered. Source study methods: Amplification of reference gene primers provided the estimated nucleated cell counts. Produced via immunoSEQ multiplex PCR; TCRdb's table is partial and in-frame only. V, J and clone size are those of that table, while D and trimming were read from the DNA. The table records fewer than 450,000 clones, more than 85% of them present only once. Sample: PBMCs or T cells enriched from blood (not recorded which). The receptor comes from a woman aged 25 to 39 who had recovered from COVID-19.

CDR3 in amino acids: CASSRGGNTIYF. The CDR3 DNA sequence: TGTGCCAGCAGTAGGGGCGGAAACACCATATATTTT. The chain recombines TRBV12-3 or TRBV12-4 with TRBJ1-3; D might be TRBD1 (5 bases). The CDR3 is 12 amino acids. The V end lost 5 bases, the J end lost 4 bases, and 6 bases lay between the germline ends.